The source of this T cell receptor (beta chain) is a study of T-cell memory formation after mild COVID-19. TCRdb recomputed calls from the 5' RACE reads with MiXCR, one row per CDR3 protein. The data show 90,000 to 120,000 distinct CDR3 sequences, roughly 14% seen once. As concerns this clonotype: Antigen specificity is unknown.

This CDR3 has 14 amino acids. V gave up 5 bases and J gave up 3 bases; unmatched junction bases: 4. The study's findings and limits: Clones that contracted from day 15 to 85 were balanced CD4/CD8, while later expanders leaned CD4+. Cross-reactive memory appears to have joined, as suggested by some responding clones showing up in pre-infection memory. Contracting CD4+ clones lay largely in CM and EM, with CD8+ ones residing in EMRA. The second-wave clones peaking on day 37 were not confirmed as SARS-CoV-2-specific.

This chain joins TRBV12-3 or TRBV12-4 and TRBJ1-5; 7 nucleotides line up with TRBD1. What was sequenced was PBMCs or a T cell subset sorted from them (not recorded which). This TCR was sampled from a man aged 18-30 years who had mild COVID-19 (a few samples of this study predate the infection). Cell type and time point are not known. CDR3 residues: CASSTGQFNQPQHF. The CDR3 DNA sequence: TGTGCCAGCAGTACGGGACAGTTCAATCAGCCCCAGCATTTT.